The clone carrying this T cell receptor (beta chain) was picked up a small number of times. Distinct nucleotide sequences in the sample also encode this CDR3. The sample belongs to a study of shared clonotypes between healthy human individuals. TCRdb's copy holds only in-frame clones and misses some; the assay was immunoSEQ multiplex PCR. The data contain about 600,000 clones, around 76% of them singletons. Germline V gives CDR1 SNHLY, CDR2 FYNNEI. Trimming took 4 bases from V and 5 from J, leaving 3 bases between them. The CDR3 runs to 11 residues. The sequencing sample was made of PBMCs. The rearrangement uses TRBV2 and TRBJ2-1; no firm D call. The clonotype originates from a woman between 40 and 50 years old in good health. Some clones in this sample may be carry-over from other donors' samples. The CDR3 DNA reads TGTGCCAGCAGTGGCAACAATGAGCAGTTCTTC. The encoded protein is CASSGNNEQFF.